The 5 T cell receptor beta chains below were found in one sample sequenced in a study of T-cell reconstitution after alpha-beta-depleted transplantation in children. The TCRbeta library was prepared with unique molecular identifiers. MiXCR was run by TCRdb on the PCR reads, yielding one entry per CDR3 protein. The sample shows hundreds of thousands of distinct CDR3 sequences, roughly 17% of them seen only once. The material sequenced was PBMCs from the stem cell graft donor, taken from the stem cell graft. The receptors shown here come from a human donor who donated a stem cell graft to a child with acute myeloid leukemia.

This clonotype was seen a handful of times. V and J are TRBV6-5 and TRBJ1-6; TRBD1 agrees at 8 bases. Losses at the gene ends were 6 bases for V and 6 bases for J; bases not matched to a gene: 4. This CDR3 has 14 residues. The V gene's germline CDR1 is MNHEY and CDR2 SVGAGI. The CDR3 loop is CASSYDRGNSPLHF. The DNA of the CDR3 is TGTGCCAGCAGCTACGACAGGGGTAATTCACCCCTCCACTTT.

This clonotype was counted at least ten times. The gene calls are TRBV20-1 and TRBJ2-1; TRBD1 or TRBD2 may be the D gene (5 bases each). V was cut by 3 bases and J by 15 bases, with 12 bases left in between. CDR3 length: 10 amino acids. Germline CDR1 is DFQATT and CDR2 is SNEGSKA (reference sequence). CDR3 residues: CSASGTVLFF. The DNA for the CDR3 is TGCAGTGCTAGTGGGACCGTTTTGTTCTTC.

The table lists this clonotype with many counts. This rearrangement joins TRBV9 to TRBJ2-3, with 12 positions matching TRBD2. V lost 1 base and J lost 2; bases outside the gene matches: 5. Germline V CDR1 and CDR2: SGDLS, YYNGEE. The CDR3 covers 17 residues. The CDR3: CASSVRTSGAATDTQYF. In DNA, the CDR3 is TGTGCCAGCAGCGTAAGGACTAGCGGGGCAGCCACAGATACGCAGTATTTT.

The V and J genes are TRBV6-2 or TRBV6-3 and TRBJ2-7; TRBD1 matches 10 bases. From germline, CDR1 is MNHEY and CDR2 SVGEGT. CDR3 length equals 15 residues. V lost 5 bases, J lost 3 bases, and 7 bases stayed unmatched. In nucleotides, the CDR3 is TGTGCCAGCAGTAGCCCGGGACAGGGGATCTACGAGCAGTACTTC. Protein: CASSSPGQGIYEQYF.

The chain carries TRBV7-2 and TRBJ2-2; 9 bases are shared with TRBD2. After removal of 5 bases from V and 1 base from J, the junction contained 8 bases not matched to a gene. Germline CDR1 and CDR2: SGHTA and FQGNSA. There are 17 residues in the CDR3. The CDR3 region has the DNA TGTGCCAGCAGCCCGGTAGCGGGGGCCCAGAACACCGGGGAGCTGTTTTTT. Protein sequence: CASSPVAGAQNTGELFF.